Detailed here is one T cell receptor beta chain. Its antigen is as yet unknown. The sample originates from a study of OX40 agonist ivuxolimab in advanced cancers. For the study at large: Every patient in dose escalation had hepatocellular carcinoma, melanoma, renal cell or head and neck cancer. General study results and limits: The study found that CD8+ T cells averaged more expanded clones than CD4+.

Profiling relied on immunoSEQ multiplex PCR, and the TCRdb table lists in-frame clones only, not all of them. This table has 53,000 or so clones, 79% appearing once. Germline-derived CDR1 and CDR2 are SGHNT and YENEEA. Deletions cut 4 bases from V and 2 bases from J, with 15 bases between. This CDR3 is built from 15 residues. The clonotype comes from an adult with an advanced solid tumor such as melanoma, head and neck, liver or kidney cancer. V gene TRBV11-3 combines with J gene TRBJ2-7; D perhaps matches TRBD1 (6 bases). Sample: CD4+ or CD8+ T cells sorted from blood, taken in a trial of the OX40 agonist ivuxolimab. CDR3 bases: TGTGCCAGCAGCTCCGGGACACACATAGCCTACGAGCAGTACTTC. This encodes CASSSGTHIAYEQYF. The variable domain in full, completed from reference TRBV11-3 and TRBJ2-7, reads EAGVVQSPRYKIIEKKQPVAFWCNPISGHNTLYWYLQNLGQGPELLIRYENEEAVDDSQLPKDRFSAERLKGVDSTLKIQPAELGDSAVYLCASSSGTHIAYEQYFGPGTRLTVT.